A selection of T cell receptor beta chains follows, all from one sample in a study of PD-L1 blockade in urothelial cancer. This table comes from immunoSEQ multiplex PCR, and its TCRdb copy is limited to in-frame clones, with some not included. The sample yields 70,000 to 75,000 clones, almost 90% seen once. The material was PBMCs, obtained around atezolizumab (anti-PD-L1) treatment. These TCRs come from a man in his 70s with urothelial cancer. Both conserved end residues are part of each CDR3. D genes are given only for firm matches. Only part of the rows carry a size: once, few, many, or a class if the clone is expanded.

clone size: few
J gene: TRBJ1-5
D gene: TRBD1
V gene: TRBV2
CDR3 protein: CASSEGAVGNQPQHF
CDR3 DNA: TGTGCCAGCAGCGAGGGGGCAGTTGGCAATCAGCCCCAGCATTTT

clone size: NA
J gene: TRBJ1-1
D gene: NA
V gene: TRBV18
CDR3 protein: CASSPPGGGGAFF
CDR3 DNA: TGTGCCAGCTCACCACCAGGCGGCGGTGGAGCTTTCTTT

clone size: NA
J gene: TRBJ2-1
D gene: TRBD2
V gene: TRBV11-2
CDR3 protein: CASSLAGGPGDEQFF
CDR3 DNA: TGTGCCAGCAGCTTAGCGGGAGGGCCAGGGGATGAGCAGTTCTTC

clone size: NA
J gene: TRBJ2-7
D gene: TRBD2
V gene: TRBV6-1
CDR3 protein: CASSELAGFTYEQYF
CDR3 DNA: TGTGCCAGCAGCGAACTAGCGGGGTTTACCTACGAGCAGTACTTC

clone size: NA
J gene: TRBJ1-1
D gene: NA
V gene: TRBV7-3
CDR3 protein: CASSQVPTFGNTEAFF
CDR3 DNA: TGTGCCAGCAGCCAAGTCCCGACATTCGGGAACACTGAAGCTTTCTTT

clone size: NA
J gene: TRBJ2-2
D gene: TRBD1
V gene: TRBV11-2
CDR3 protein: CASSSWDRNTGELFF
CDR3 DNA: TGTGCCAGCAGCTCATGGGACAGGAACACCGGGGAGCTGTTTTTT

clone size: NA
J gene: TRBJ2-7
D gene: TRBD1
V gene: TRBV5-1
CDR3 protein: CASHRTGANEQYF
CDR3 DNA: TGCGCCAGCCACCGGACAGGGGCAAACGAGCAGTACTTC

clone size: NA
J gene: TRBJ1-5
D gene: NA
V gene: TRBV6-4
CDR3 protein: CASSVFPGQPQHF
CDR3 DNA: TGTGCCAGCAGTGTTTTTCCCGGTCAGCCCCAGCATTTT

clone size: NA
J gene: TRBJ1-5
D gene: TRBD1
V gene: TRBV28
CDR3 protein: CASRQGDKDNQPQHF
CDR3 DNA: TGTGCCAGCAGACAGGGGGACAAGGACAATCAGCCCCAGCATTTT

clone size: NA
J gene: TRBJ1-1
D gene: NA
V gene: TRBV6-5
CDR3 protein: CASSHLPLQGEAFF
CDR3 DNA: TGTGCCAGCAGTCACCTTCCTTTACAGGGTGAAGCTTTCTTT

clone size: NA
J gene: TRBJ1-4
D gene: NA
V gene: TRBV6-1
CDR3 protein: CASSEATGKLEKLFF
CDR3 DNA: TGTGCCAGCAGTGAAGCCACAGGGAAATTGGAAAAACTGTTTTTT

clone size: NA
J gene: TRBJ2-5
D gene: TRBD2
V gene: TRBV27
CDR3 protein: CASRNKAGEQETQYF
CDR3 DNA: TGTGCCAGTAGAAATAAAGCGGGGGAGCAAGAGACCCAGTACTTC

clone size: NA
J gene: TRBJ1-4
D gene: TRBD1
V gene: TRBV5-1
CDR3 protein: CASRPTGITNEKLFF
CDR3 DNA: TGCGCCAGCAGACCGACAGGGATAACTAATGAAAAACTGTTTTTT

clone size: NA
J gene: TRBJ2-3
D gene: TRBD1
V gene: TRBV28
CDR3 protein: CASRGDRGYPTDTQYF
CDR3 DNA: TGTGCCAGCAGGGGGGACAGGGGGTACCCCACAGATACGCAGTATTTT

clone size: NA
J gene: TRBJ1-2
D gene: NA
V gene: TRBV7-9
CDR3 protein: CASSLSLGLGMDYGYTF
CDR3 DNA: TGTGCCAGCAGCTTAAGCCTGGGACTGGGAATGGACTATGGCTACACCTTC

clone size: many
J gene: TRBJ1-2
D gene: NA
V gene: TRBV2
CDR3 protein: CASSVDPNYGYTF
CDR3 DNA: TGTGCCAGCAGTGTAGATCCTAACTATGGCTACACCTTC

clone size: NA
J gene: TRBJ2-5
D gene: TRBD2
V gene: TRBV7-6
CDR3 protein: CASSLLNSGRAAGETQYF
CDR3 DNA: TGTGCCAGCAGCCTTCTAAATAGCGGGAGGGCCGCTGGAGAGACCCAGTACTTC

clone size: NA
J gene: TRBJ2-7
D gene: TRBD1
V gene: TRBV9
CDR3 protein: CASSVRDRDYEQYF
CDR3 DNA: TGTGCCAGCAGCGTCCGGGACAGAGATTACGAGCAGTACTTC

clone size: NA
J gene: TRBJ2-2
D gene: TRBD2
V gene: TRBV7-8
CDR3 protein: CASSRRLAGGDTRRELFF
CDR3 DNA: TGTGCCAGCAGCCGTCGGCTAGCGGGAGGGGATACACGCCGGGAGCTGTTTTTT

clone size: NA
J gene: TRBJ2-5
D gene: TRBD1
V gene: TRBV19
CDR3 protein: CASSGQGQETQYF
CDR3 DNA: TGTGCCAGTAGTGGACAGGGACAAGAGACCCAGTACTTC

clone size: few
J gene: TRBJ1-1
D gene: NA
V gene: TRBV11-2
CDR3 protein: CASKLGGEAFF
CDR3 DNA: TGTGCCAGCAAGCTGGGGGGAGAAGCTTTCTTT

clone size: NA
J gene: TRBJ2-7
D gene: TRBD2
V gene: TRBV30
CDR3 protein: CAWSSVLAGGLSYEQYF
CDR3 DNA: TGTGCCTGGAGTTCGGTACTAGCGGGAGGTCTGTCCTACGAGCAGTACTTC

clone size: NA
J gene: TRBJ2-3
D gene: NA
V gene: TRBV5-4
CDR3 protein: CASSLGGGVSTDTQYF
CDR3 DNA: TGTGCCAGCAGCTTGGGTGGCGGCGTTAGCACAGATACGCAGTATTTT

clone size: NA
J gene: TRBJ2-2
D gene: TRBD2
V gene: TRBV6-6
CDR3 protein: CASKGLAGAGELFF
CDR3 DNA: TGTGCCAGCAAGGGACTAGCGGGAGCCGGGGAGCTGTTTTTT

clone size: NA
J gene: TRBJ2-4
D gene: NA
V gene: TRBV27
CDR3 protein: CASSLNRVQNIQYF
CDR3 DNA: TGTGCCAGCAGTTTAAACAGGGTACAAAACATTCAGTACTTC

clone size: NA
J gene: TRBJ2-3
D gene: NA
V gene: TRBV5-1
CDR3 protein: CASSLGEPTDTQYF
CDR3 DNA: TGCGCCAGCAGCTTGGGAGAGCCCACAGATACGCAGTATTTT

clone size: NA
J gene: TRBJ2-1
D gene: NA
V gene: TRBV9
CDR3 protein: CASSPWGTGWYNEQFF
CDR3 DNA: TGTGCCAGCAGCCCGTGGGGTACAGGCTGGTACAATGAGCAGTTCTTC

clone size: NA
J gene: TRBJ2-7
D gene: TRBD2
V gene: TRBV6-5
CDR3 protein: CASSYSNAGAYEQYF
CDR3 DNA: TGTGCCAGCAGTTACTCGAATGCGGGAGCATACGAGCAGTACTTC

clone size: NA
J gene: TRBJ2-7
D gene: NA
V gene: TRBV6-6
CDR3 protein: CASRQFVEGVYEQYF
CDR3 DNA: TGTGCCAGCAGGCAATTTGTAGAGGGGGTCTACGAGCAGTACTTC

clone size: NA
J gene: TRBJ2-7
D gene: NA
V gene: TRBV10-2
CDR3 protein: CASRGHRYEQYF
CDR3 DNA: TGCGCCAGCAGAGGACACCGTTACGAGCAGTACTTC

clone size: medium-sized
J gene: TRBJ2-2
D gene: NA
V gene: TRBV19
CDR3 protein: CASSLGLFTGELFF
CDR3 DNA: TGTGCCAGTAGTTTGGGACTCTTTACCGGGGAGCTGTTTTTT

clone size: once
J gene: TRBJ2-5
D gene: TRBD2
V gene: TRBV2
CDR3 protein: CASSVGASGSRETQYF
CDR3 DNA: TGTGCCAGCAGTGTAGGGGCTAGCGGGAGCAGGGAGACCCAGTACTTC

clone size: NA
J gene: TRBJ2-3
D gene: TRBD1
V gene: TRBV30
CDR3 protein: CAWSVQGLVDTQYF
CDR3 DNA: TGTGCCTGGAGTGTACAGGGGCTCGTGGATACGCAGTATTTT

clone size: NA
J gene: TRBJ2-4
D gene: NA
V gene: TRBV27
CDR3 protein: CASSPGQGQWLAKNIQYF
CDR3 DNA: TGTGCCAGCAGTCCGGGACAAGGACAATGGCTAGCCAAAAACATTCAGTACTTC

clone size: NA
J gene: TRBJ1-1
D gene: NA
V gene: TRBV20-1
CDR3 protein: CSARELRIAFF
CDR3 DNA: TGCAGTGCTAGAGAGTTGAGGATAGCTTTCTTT

clone size: NA
J gene: TRBJ2-1
D gene: TRBD1
V gene: TRBV13
CDR3 protein: CASSSAGRQGVSGNEQFF
CDR3 DNA: TGTGCCAGCAGCTCGGCGGGAAGACAGGGGGTCTCGGGCAATGAGCAGTTCTTC

clone size: NA
J gene: TRBJ2-7
D gene: TRBD1
V gene: TRBV7-9
CDR3 protein: CASSPETGGSYEQYF
CDR3 DNA: TGTGCCAGCAGTCCAGAGACAGGGGGCTCCTACGAGCAGTACTTC